This entry lists 27 T cell receptor beta chains sequenced from one sample in a study of T cell responses to AZD1222 COVID-19 vaccine. Only in-frame clones appear in the TCRdb table, and some are missing; sequencing was by immunoSEQ multiplex PCR. The repertoire consists of approximately 160,000 clones, with 75% to 90% occurring once and the leading ten covering less than 3%. Sequencing used peripheral blood, obtained on day 0 of AZD1222 vaccination. The receptors shown here come from an adult in good health.

J is TRBJ2-7 and V is TRBV7-9, with TRBD1 identical over 7 bases. V dropped 1 base and J dropped 4; count of bases not matched to a gene: 13. This CDR3 has 17 residues. Germline V gene sequence: CDR1 SEHNR, CDR2 FQNEAQ (reference sequence). For the CDR3, the DNA is TGTGCCAGCAGCTTAGAGCGTGAGACAGGGTATTGGTACGAGCAGTACTTC. It encodes CASSLERETGYWYEQYF.

The CDR3 reads CASSLRWTDTSYEQYF. CDR3 nucleotides: TGTGCCAGCAGCCTTCGGTGGACAGATACCTCCTACGAGCAGTACTTC. The V call is TRBV7-9, the J call TRBJ2-7, with D possibly TRBD1 on 6 matching bases. CDR3 length equals 16 residues. Trimming cost V 5 bases and J 0 bases, with 17 bases left between them. Germline CDR1 reads SEHNR; CDR2 reads FQNEAQ (reference sequence).

The V gene is TRBV18, the J gene TRBJ1-5, with D possibly matching TRBD1 (6 bases). The CDR3 is made up of 17 amino acids. Germline V gene sequence: CDR1 KGHSH, CDR2 LQKENI. V lost 3 bases and J 4 bases, leaving 19 bases between the germline ends. For the CDR3, the DNA is TGTGCCAGCTCACCCTCTAGGGGCGGACAGCCGAATCAGCCCCAGCATTTT. This translates into CASSPSRGGQPNQPQHF.

The gene calls are TRBV3-1 (or the pseudogene TRBV3-2) and TRBJ2-7, with 9 bases aligning to TRBD1. The CDR3 has 15 amino acids. The germline gives CDR1 LGHDT, CDR2 YNNKEL (reference sequence). V shed 0 bases, J shed 4 bases, and the junction held 4 bases outside the gene matches. The CDR3 sequence: CASSQDGTGNYEQYF. As DNA, the CDR3 is TGTGCCAGCAGCCAAGACGGGACAGGGAATTACGAGCAGTACTTC.

The V gene is TRBV10-1, the J gene TRBJ2-1; 11 bases align to TRBD2. The germline V gene has CDR1 WNHNN and CDR2 SYGVQD (reference sequence). The CDR3 is made up of 15 amino acids. V shed 4 bases, J shed 5 bases, and the junction held 4 bases outside the gene matches. The CDR3 DNA sequence: TGCGCCAGCAGTGTGGGACTAGCGGACCACAATGAGCAGTTCTTC. This translates into CASSVGLADHNEQFF.

V usage is TRBV6-5 and J usage is TRBJ1-1; D ambiguous. This CDR3 comprises 14 residues. Germline V gene lookup returns CDR1 MNHEY and CDR2 SVGAGI. Trimming took 6 bases from V and 1 from J, leaving 12 bases between them. CDR3 DNA: TGTGCCAGCAGCTCCAAGGGAGGGAACACTGAAGCTTTCTTT. Translation gives CASSSKGGNTEAFF.

The genes are TRBV7-2 and TRBJ2-7; D is uncertain. With 4 bases removed from V and 1 base from J, the gap between germline ends came to 14 bases. This CDR3 spans 15 amino acids. Germline V gene data show CDR1 as SGHTA and CDR2 as FQGNSA. Here the CDR3 DNA reads TGTGCCAGCAGCTCCGCCCCGGTGCCTTCCTACGAGCAGTACTTC. Its translation: CASSSAPVPSYEQYF.

CDR3 in DNA: TGTGCCAGCAGCTTAGGTTGGGGGGGAGGCACCTACGAGCAGTACTTC. Encoded protein: CASSLGWGGGTYEQYF. This chain links TRBV7-2 with TRBJ2-7, with 7 bases matching TRBD2. With V trimmed by 1 base and J by 2 bases, 8 bases remained unmatched. The CDR3 contains 16 residues. Germline V CDR1 and CDR2: SGHTA, FQGNSA.

V and J are TRBV9 and TRBJ1-6, with D possibly being TRBD1 (6 bases). Trimming removed 3 bases at V and 6 bases at J, with 16 bases between. The CDR3 totals 16 residues. Germline CDR1 and CDR2: SGDLS and YYNGEE. This CDR3 is CASSAPQGIGNSPLHF. CDR3 in DNA: TGTGCCAGCAGCGCACCACAGGGTATAGGTAATTCACCCCTCCACTTT.

This sequence joins TRBV7-3 and TRBJ2-2, with TRBD1 identical over 9 bases. Germline V gene data show CDR1 as SGHTA and CDR2 as FQGTGA. The CDR3 is 16 residues long. V was pared by 2 bases and J by 6 bases, with 7 bases of the junction left unmatched. CDR3 nucleotides: TGTGCCAGCAGCTTACACCCGGGACAGGGCCCCGGGGAGCTGTTTTTT. It yields the protein CASSLHPGQGPGELFF.

The chain links TRBV19 to TRBJ1-2, with D perhaps TRBD1 (5 bases). The V gene lost 7 bases and the J gene lost 3 bases, with 15 bases spanning the gap. Germline V gene data show CDR1 as LNHDA and CDR2 as SQIVND (reference sequence). This CDR3 contains 14 residues. The CDR3, as DNA: TGTGCCAGTACCTCGGGGGATCGGGACTATGGCTACACCTTC. Translation: CASTSGDRDYGYTF. Full variable domain (remainder filled in from reference TRBV19 and TRBJ1-2): DGGITQSPKYLFRKEGQNVTLSCEQNLNHDAMYWYRQDPGQGLRLIYYSQIVNDFQKGDIAEGYSVSREKKESFPLTVTSAQKNPTAFYLCASTSGDRDYGYTFGSGTRLTVV.

This chain joins TRBV29-1 and TRBJ1-1; tentative D call: TRBD1 (6 bases). Germline loops: CDR1 SQVTM, CDR2 ANQGSEA. The V gene lost 7 bases and the J gene lost 4 bases, with 19 bases spanning the gap. The length of the CDR3 is 14 residues. CDR3 DNA sequence: TGCAGCGCCCCCACTCACACAGGGAGCACTGAAGCTTTCTTT. It is translated as CSAPTHTGSTEAFF.

V is TRBV3-1 (or the pseudogene TRBV3-2) and J is TRBJ2-5; the D gene is possibly TRBD2 (7 bases). Germline lookup yields CDR1 LGHDT and CDR2 YNNKEL (reference sequence). Trimming removed 1 base at V and 4 bases at J, with 19 bases between. CDR3 length: 17 amino acids. The CDR3 DNA follows: TGTGCCAGCAGCCAAGCAGGGGCGGGGAGGGGGTCAGAGACCCAGTACTTC. Protein product: CASSQAGAGRGSETQYF.

This clone was seen a single time. One end of the junction varies from germline; a read error may be responsible. In the same sample, other DNA sequences code for this CDR3. This rearrangement joins TRBV18 to TRBJ2-7, with 7 bases matching TRBD1. CDR3 size: 14 residues. CDR1 and CDR2 (germline): KGHSH, LQKENI. In DNA, the CDR3 is TGTGCCAGCTCGCCACGACAGGGCACCTACGAGCAGTACTTC. Amino acid sequence: CASSPRQGTYEQYF.

The V call is TRBV18, the J call TRBJ1-1; D is uncertain. Germline CDR1 KGHSH, CDR2 LQKENI. The CDR3 totals 13 residues. Trimming stripped 8 bases from V and 1 base from J, with 11 bases between. In DNA form, the CDR3 reads TGTGCCAGCCTATCCCGCGGGAACACTGAAGCTTTCTTT. Encoded protein: CASLSRGNTEAFF.

The chain links TRBV7-8 to TRBJ1-3, with D perhaps matching TRBD1 (5 bases). CDR3 length equals 14 residues. Germline CDR1 is SGHVS and CDR2 is FQNEAQ. Trimming left V 5 bases short and J 5 bases short, with 13 bases between. CDR3 sequence (DNA): TGTGCCAGCAGCCGAAGTGGGGGTAGAAACACCATATATTTT. Translating it yields CASSRSGGRNTIYF.

This clone has just one count. V and J are TRBV27 and TRBJ2-3; D not resolved. The V gene lost 4 bases and the J gene lost 2 bases, with 22 bases spanning the gap. This CDR3 region has 18 residues. CDR1 is MNHEY and CDR2 is SMNVEV in the germline V gene (reference sequence). The CDR3 nucleotides are TGTGCCAGCAGTTCTTCTCAAATCGGAAGGACGCTCACAGATACGCAGTATTTT. Amino acid sequence: CASSSSQIGRTLTDTQYF.

The chain combines TRBV6-1 with TRBJ1-4; D gene ambiguous. Germline lookup yields CDR1 MNHNS and CDR2 SASEGT. V lost 6 bases and J lost 0, with 11 bases in between. The CDR3 spans 15 residues. The CDR3 reads CASRFDEATNEKLFF. Here the CDR3 DNA reads TGTGCCAGCAGATTCGACGAGGCAACTAATGAAAAACTGTTTTTT.

This clone was recorded once. J is TRBJ1-3 and V is TRBV28, with TRBD1 matching 10 bases. The CDR3 totals 14 residues. Germline CDR1 is MDHEN and CDR2 is SYDVKM. V was pared by 5 bases and J by 2 bases, with 0 bases of the junction left unmatched. CDR3 sequence reads: CASSGTGAGNTIYF. In DNA, the CDR3 is TGTGCCAGCAGTGGGACAGGGGCTGGAAACACCATATATTTT. The whole variable domain, remainder taken from reference TRBV28 and TRBJ1-3, is DVKVTQSSRYLVKRTGEKVFLECVQDMDHENMFWYRQDPGLGLRLIYFSYDVKMKEKGDIPEGYSVSREKKERFSLILESASTNQTSMYLCASSGTGAGNTIYFGEGSWLTVV.

V gene TRBV28 combines with J gene TRBJ2-7, with D possibly matching TRBD2 (5 bases). Per the germline V gene, CDR1 is MDHEN and CDR2 is SYDVKM. The V end was cut by 5 bases, the J end by 1 base, with 9 bases between. This CDR3 spans 13 amino acids. The CDR3, as DNA: TGTGCCAGCAGTGACGGACTTTCCTACGAGCAGTACTTC. This sequence encodes CASSDGLSYEQYF.

The J gene is TRBJ2-7, the V gene TRBV30; TRBD1 or TRBD2 may be the D gene (6 bases each). Trimming shortened V by 0 bases and J by 12 bases, and 18 bases separated the two germline ends. Per germline, CDR1 GTSNPN and CDR2 SVGIG (reference sequence). The CDR3 spans 13 residues. This CDR3 reads CAWSVGGTGKWYF. The CDR3 DNA sequence: TGTGCCTGGAGTGTGGGAGGAACAGGGAAGTGGTACTTC.

This chain uses TRBV27 with TRBJ1-1, with 7 bases lining up with TRBD1. With 0 bases clipped from V and 3 bases from J, the junction kept 1 base outside the gene matches. Germline V CDR1 and CDR2: MNHEY, SMNVEV (reference sequence). The CDR3 contains 14 residues. The CDR3: CASSLSRGYTEAFF. The CDR3 DNA is TGTGCCAGCAGTTTATCCAGGGGGTACACTGAAGCTTTCTTT.

The chain carries TRBV7-8 and TRBJ2-7; TRBD1 matches 8 bases. The CDR3 totals 17 residues. Germline V gene lookup returns CDR1 SGHVS and CDR2 FQNEAQ. With V trimmed by 5 bases and J by 3 bases, 15 bases remained unmatched. CDR3 amino acids: CASSGQGRRTLLYEQYF. As DNA, the CDR3 is TGTGCCAGCAGCGGACAGGGAAGACGGACCCTCCTCTACGAGCAGTACTTC.

The V and J genes are TRBV18 and TRBJ1-5; D possibly corresponds to TRBD1 (5 bases). The V gene's germline CDR1 is KGHSH and CDR2 LQKENI. V was pared by 3 bases and J by 3 bases, with 12 bases between. CDR3 size: 15 residues. Here the CDR3 reads CASSPGPGSNQPQHF. CDR3 nucleotides: TGTGCCAGCTCACCGGGGCCGGGTTCCAATCAGCCCCAGCATTTT.

V usage is TRBV20-1 and J usage is TRBJ2-3; no clear D. The germline V gene encodes CDR1 DFQATT and CDR2 SNEGSKA (reference sequence). Trimming stripped 6 bases from V and 8 bases from J, with 9 bases between. CDR3 length: 10 amino acids. CDR3 sequence (DNA): TGCAGTGCGAGTCTAGTTACGCAGTATTTT. It is translated as CSASLVTQYF.

V usage is TRBV3-1 (or the pseudogene TRBV3-2) and J usage is TRBJ2-1; D not resolved. Looked up from germline, CDR1 is LGHDT and CDR2 is YNNKEL (reference sequence). This CDR3 is built from 12 residues. The V and J ends lost 4 bases and 5 bases respectively, with 6 bases between them. CDR3 region: CASSRLDNEQFF. The CDR3 nucleotides read TGTGCCAGCAGCCGCCTGGACAATGAGCAGTTCTTC.

This clone was observed a handful of times. The rearrangement links TRBV5-1 to TRBJ2-7; 11 nucleotides match TRBD2. After removal of 4 bases from V and 7 bases from J, the junction contained 10 bases not matched to a gene. From germline, CDR1 is SGHRS and CDR2 YFSETQ. This CDR3 comprises 15 residues. The CDR3 region has the DNA TGCGCCAGCAGCGTAACTAGCGGGAGTTCAAGGGAGCAGTACTTC. Translating it yields CASSVTSGSSREQYF.